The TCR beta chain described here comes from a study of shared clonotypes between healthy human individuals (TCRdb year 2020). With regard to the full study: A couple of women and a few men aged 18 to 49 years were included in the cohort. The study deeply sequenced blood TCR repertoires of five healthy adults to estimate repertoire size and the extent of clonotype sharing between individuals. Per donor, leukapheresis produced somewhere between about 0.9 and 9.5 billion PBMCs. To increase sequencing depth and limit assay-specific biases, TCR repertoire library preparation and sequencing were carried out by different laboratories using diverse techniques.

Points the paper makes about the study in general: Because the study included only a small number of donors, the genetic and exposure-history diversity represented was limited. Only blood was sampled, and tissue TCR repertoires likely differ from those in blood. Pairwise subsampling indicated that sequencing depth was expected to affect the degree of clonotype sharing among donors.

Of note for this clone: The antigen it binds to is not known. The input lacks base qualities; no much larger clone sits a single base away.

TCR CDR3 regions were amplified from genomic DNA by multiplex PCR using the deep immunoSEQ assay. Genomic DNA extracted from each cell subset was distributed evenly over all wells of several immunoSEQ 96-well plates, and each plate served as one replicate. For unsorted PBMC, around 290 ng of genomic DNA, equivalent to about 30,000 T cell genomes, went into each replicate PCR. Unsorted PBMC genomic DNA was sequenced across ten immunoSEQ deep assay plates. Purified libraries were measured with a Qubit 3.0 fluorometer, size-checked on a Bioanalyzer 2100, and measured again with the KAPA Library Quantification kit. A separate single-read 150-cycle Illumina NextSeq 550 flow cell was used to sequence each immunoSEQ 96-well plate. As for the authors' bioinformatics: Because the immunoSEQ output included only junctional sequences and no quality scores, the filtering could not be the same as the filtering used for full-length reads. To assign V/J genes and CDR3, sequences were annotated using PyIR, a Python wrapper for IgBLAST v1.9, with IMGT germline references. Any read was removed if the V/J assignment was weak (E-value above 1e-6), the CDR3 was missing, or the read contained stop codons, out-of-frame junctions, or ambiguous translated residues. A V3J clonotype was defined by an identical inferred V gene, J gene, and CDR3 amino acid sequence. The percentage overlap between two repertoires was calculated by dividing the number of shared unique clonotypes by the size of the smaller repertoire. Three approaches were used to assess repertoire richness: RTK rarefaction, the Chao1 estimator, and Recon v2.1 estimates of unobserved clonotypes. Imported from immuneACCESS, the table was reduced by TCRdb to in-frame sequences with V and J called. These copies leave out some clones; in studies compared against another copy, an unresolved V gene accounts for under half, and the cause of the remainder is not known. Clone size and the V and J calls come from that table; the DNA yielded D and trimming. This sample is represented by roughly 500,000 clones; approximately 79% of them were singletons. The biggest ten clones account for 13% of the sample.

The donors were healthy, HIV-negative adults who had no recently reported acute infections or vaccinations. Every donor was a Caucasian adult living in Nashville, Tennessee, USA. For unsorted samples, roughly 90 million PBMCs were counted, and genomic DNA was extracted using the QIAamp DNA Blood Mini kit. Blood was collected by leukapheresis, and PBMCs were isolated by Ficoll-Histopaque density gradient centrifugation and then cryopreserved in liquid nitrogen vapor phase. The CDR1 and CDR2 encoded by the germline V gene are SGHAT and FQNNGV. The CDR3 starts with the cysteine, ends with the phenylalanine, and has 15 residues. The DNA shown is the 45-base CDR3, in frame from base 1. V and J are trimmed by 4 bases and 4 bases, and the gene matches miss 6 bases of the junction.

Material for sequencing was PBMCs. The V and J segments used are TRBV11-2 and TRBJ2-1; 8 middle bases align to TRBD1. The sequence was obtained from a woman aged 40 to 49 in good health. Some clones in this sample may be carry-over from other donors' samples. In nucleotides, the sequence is TGTGCCAGCAGCTCCTCCAGGGGGCCTTACAATGAGCAGTTCTTC. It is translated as CASSSSRGPYNEQFF.